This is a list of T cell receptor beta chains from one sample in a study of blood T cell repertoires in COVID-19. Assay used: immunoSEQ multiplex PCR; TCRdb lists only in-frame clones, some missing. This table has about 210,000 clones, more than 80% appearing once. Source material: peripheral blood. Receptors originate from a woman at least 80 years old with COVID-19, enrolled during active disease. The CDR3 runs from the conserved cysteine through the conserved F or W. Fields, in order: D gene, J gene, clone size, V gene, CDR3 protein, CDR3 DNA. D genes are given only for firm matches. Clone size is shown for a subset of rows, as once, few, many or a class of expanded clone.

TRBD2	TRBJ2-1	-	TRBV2	CASQRETYNEQFF	TGTGCCAGCCAGCGGGAAACTTACAATGAGCAGTTCTTC
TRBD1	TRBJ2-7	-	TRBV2	CASSEQGARGEQYF	TGTGCCAGCAGTGAACAGGGGGCGCGGGGCGAGCAGTACTTC
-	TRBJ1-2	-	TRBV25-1	CASSDQTGRGGYTF	TGTGCCAGCAGTGACCAGACAGGCAGGGGTGGCTACACCTTC
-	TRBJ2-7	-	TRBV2	CASSVLPASYEQYF	TGTGCCAGCAGTGTACTACCCGCCTCTTACGAGCAGTACTTC
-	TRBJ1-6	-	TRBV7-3	CASSQGSYNSPLHF	TGTGCCAGCAGCCAGGGCTCCTATAATTCACCCCTCCACTTT
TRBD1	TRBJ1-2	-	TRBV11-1	CASSWTGEGYTF	TGTGCCAGCAGTTGGACAGGGGAGGGCTACACCTTC
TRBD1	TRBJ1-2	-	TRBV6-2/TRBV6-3	CASSRTGSNYGYTF	TGTGCCAGCAGTCGGACAGGCTCCAACTATGGCTACACCTTC
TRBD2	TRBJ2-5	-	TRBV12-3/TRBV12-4	CASSPALAGADF	TGTGCCAGCAGCCCCGCATTAGCGGGAGCGGACTTC
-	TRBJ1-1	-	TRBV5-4	CASSPGGEWGMNTEAFF	TGTGCCAGCAGCCCAGGCGGGGAGTGGGGTATGAACACTGAAGCTTTCTTT
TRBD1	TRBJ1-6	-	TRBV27	CASTEDRGNSPLHF	TGTGCCAGCACCGAGGACAGGGGTAATTCACCCCTCCACTTT
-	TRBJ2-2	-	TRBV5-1	CASSLGGDLTGELFF	TGCGCCAGCAGCTTGGGCGGGGACCTCACCGGGGAGCTGTTTTTT
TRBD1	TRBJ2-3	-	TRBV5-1	CASSLGQGVTDTQYF	TGCGCCAGCAGCTTGGGACAGGGAGTCACAGATACGCAGTATTTT
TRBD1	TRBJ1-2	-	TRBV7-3	CASSPGQGSPYGYTF	TGTGCCAGCAGCCCCGGACAGGGTTCGCCCTATGGCTACACCTTC
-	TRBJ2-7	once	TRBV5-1	CASSLLSGEQYF	TGCGCCAGCAGCTTGCTGTCCGGGGAGCAGTACTTC
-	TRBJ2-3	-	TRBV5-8	CASSLGTSTDTQYF	TGTGCCAGCAGCTTAGGGACAAGCACAGATACGCAGTATTTT
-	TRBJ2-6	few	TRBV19	CASNRGSGANVLTF	TGTGCCAGTAACCGCGGCTCTGGGGCCAACGTCCTGACTTTC
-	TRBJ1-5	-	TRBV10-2	CASTDRGDQPQHF	TGCGCCAGCACCGATAGGGGCGATCAGCCCCAGCATTTT
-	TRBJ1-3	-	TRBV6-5	CASSYSGRTEQIYF	TGTGCCAGCAGTTACTCAGGACGGACTGAACAAATATATTTT
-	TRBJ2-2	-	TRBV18	CASARDTTNTGELFF	TGTGCCAGCGCCCGGGACACCACGAACACCGGGGAGCTGTTTTTT
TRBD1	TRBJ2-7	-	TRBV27	CASSFLGQSSYEQYF	TGTGCCAGCAGTTTTTTGGGACAGAGCTCCTACGAGCAGTACTTC
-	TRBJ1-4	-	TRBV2	CASRYSLNEKLFF	TGTGCCAGCAGATATAGCCTTAATGAAAAACTGTTTTTT
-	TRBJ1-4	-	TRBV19	CASKDGGFREKLFF	TGTGCCAGTAAGGACGGAGGGTTTCGTGAAAAACTGTTTTTT
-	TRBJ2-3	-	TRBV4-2	CASSPATGTDTQYF	TGTGCCAGCAGCCCGGCAACAGGGACAGATACGCAGTATTTT
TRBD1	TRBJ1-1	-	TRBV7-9	CATPFRDRGLNTEAFF	TGTGCCACCCCATTCCGGGACAGGGGGCTTAACACTGAAGCTTTCTTT
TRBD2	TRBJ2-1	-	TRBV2	CAAAGREDTYNEQFF	TGTGCCGCTGCGGGGCGGGAGGACACGTACAATGAGCAGTTCTTC
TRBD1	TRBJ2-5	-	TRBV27	CASRQGQGLTSQYF	TGTGCCAGCCGACAGGGACAGGGACTAACGTCCCAGTACTTC
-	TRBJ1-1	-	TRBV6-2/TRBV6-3	CASSSHSMNTEAFF	TGTGCCAGCAGTTCCCATTCTATGAACACTGAAGCTTTCTTT
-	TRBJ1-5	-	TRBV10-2	CASSGVRRANSNQPQHF	TGCGCCAGCAGTGGGGTTCGACGAGCGAATAGCAATCAGCCCCAGCATTTT
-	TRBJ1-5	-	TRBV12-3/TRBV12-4	CASSLGRAQHF	TGTGCCAGCAGTTTGGGCAGAGCCCAGCATTTT
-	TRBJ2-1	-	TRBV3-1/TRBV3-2	CASSQAPGVGNEQFF	TGTGCCAGCAGCCAAGCTCCGGGAGTAGGGAATGAGCAGTTCTTC
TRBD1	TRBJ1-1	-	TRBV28	CASSSPPGGRGRNTEAFF	TGTGCCAGCAGTTCCCCCCCGGGTGGCAGGGGGAGGAACACTGAAGCTTTCTTT
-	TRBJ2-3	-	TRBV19	CASSPGGGRIYTQYF	TGTGCCAGTAGTCCCGGGGGTGGGAGGATTTATACGCAGTATTTT
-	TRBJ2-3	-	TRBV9	CASSVGRNPTVYF	TGTGCCAGCAGCGTGGGGCGGAACCCCACGGTGTATTTT
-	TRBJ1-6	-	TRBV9	CASSVGYRSSYNSPLHF	TGTGCCAGCAGCGTAGGGTATAGGAGCTCCTATAATTCACCCCTCCACTTT
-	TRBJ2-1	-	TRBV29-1	CSGRQEVIDEQFF	TGCAGCGGTCGACAGGAGGTAATTGATGAGCAGTTCTTC
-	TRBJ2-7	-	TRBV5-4	CASSLPGASYEQYF	TGTGCCAGCAGCTTGCCAGGGGCCTCCTACGAGCAGTACTTC
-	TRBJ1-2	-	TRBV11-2	CASSLGAGTNYGYTF	TGTGCCAGCAGCTTAGGGGCAGGGACTAACTATGGCTACACCTTC
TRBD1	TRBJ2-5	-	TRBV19	CASSVVGTGQETQYF	TGTGCCAGTAGTGTAGTAGGGACAGGCCAAGAGACCCAGTACTTC
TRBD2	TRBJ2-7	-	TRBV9	CASSPSGGTYEQYF	TGTGCCAGCAGCCCTAGCGGGGGAACCTACGAGCAGTACTTC
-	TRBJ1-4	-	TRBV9	CASSVGGYEGEKLFF	TGTGCCAGCAGCGTAGGGGGTTACGAGGGTGAAAAACTGTTTTTT
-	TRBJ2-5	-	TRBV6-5	CASSYPRGETQYF	TGTGCCAGCAGTTACCCTAGAGGGGAGACCCAGTACTTC
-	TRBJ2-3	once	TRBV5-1	CASSLRDSPSTDTQYF	TGCGCCAGCAGCTTGAGGGACTCCCCTAGCACAGATACGCAGTATTTT
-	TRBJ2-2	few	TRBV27	CASSRTGELFF	TGTGCCAGCAGTCGGACCGGGGAGCTGTTTTTT
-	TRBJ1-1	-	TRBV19	CASSIDHGTQGTEAFF	TGTGCCAGTAGTATAGATCATGGGACTCAGGGTACTGAAGCTTTCTTT
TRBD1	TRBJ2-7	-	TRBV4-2	CASSQDGTAEQYF	TGTGCCAGCAGCCAAGACGGGACAGCCGAGCAGTACTTC
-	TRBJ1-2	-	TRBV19	CASNDMTGYTF	TGTGCCAGTAATGACATGACTGGCTACACCTTC
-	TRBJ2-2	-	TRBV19	CASSPDRPLTAGELFF	TGTGCCAGTAGTCCAGACAGGCCACTAACTGCCGGGGAGCTGTTTTTT
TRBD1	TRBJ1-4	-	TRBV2	CASSLTGKNEKLFF	TGTGCCAGCAGTCTGACAGGGAAGAATGAAAAACTGTTTTTT
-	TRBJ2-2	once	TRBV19	CASKQGFAGITGELFF	TGTGCCAGTAAACAAGGGTTCGCCGGGATTACCGGGGAGCTGTTTTTT
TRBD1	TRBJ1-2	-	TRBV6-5	CASSRDRDYGYTF	TGTGCCAGCAGCCGTGACAGGGACTATGGCTACACCTTC
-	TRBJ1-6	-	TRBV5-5	CASSPSQGSPLHF	TGTGCCAGCAGCCCCTCACAGGGCTCACCCCTCCACTTT
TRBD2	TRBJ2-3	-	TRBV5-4	CASFRTSGGFTDTQYF	TGTGCCAGCTTTCGGACTAGCGGGGGCTTCACAGATACGCAGTATTTT
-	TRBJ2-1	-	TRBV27	CASSMTHPTYNEQFF	TGTGCCAGCAGTATGACTCATCCGACGTACAATGAGCAGTTCTTC
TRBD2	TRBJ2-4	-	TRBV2	CASRGRPGGSNIQYF	TGTGCCAGCAGGGGTAGACCGGGGGGGTCGAACATTCAGTACTTC
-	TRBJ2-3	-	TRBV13	CASSLALGGGRDTQYF	TGTGCCAGCAGCTTAGCCCTCGGCGGGGGCCGGGATACGCAGTATTTT